This T cell receptor (beta chain) is drawn from a study of shared clonotypes between healthy human individuals. Assay execution proceeded at the deep level. Method: immunoSEQ multiplex PCR; TCRdb's copy keeps in-frame clones and lacks some. This table holds millions of clones, more than 80% found once. V lost 1 base and J lost 7, with 10 bases in between. CDR3 size: 13 residues. Germline CDR1 reads ENHRY; CDR2 reads SYGVKD. The sequenced sample was naive CD4+ T cells from PBMCs. Subset denoted: CD45RA+ positively selected. The J gene is TRBJ2-5, the V gene TRBV10-3, with D uncertain. The sequence was collected from a man aged 18 to 30 in good health. Some clones in this sample may be carry-over from other donors' samples. CDR3 in amino acids: CAISEFMVGTQYF. The CDR3 DNA sequence: TGTGCCATCAGTGAGTTTATGGTTGGGACCCAGTACTTC.